These 26 T cell receptor beta chains share one sample of origin, sequenced in a study of regulatory T cells in long-lasting Graves disease. Building the TCR beta libraries relied on iRepertoire HTBI primers, and CDR3 regions underwent Arm-PCR. TCRdb re-derived calls from the multiplex PCR reads in MiXCR, one entry per CDR3 protein. In the table there are 300,000 to 350,000 distinct CDR3 sequences, about 18% of which are singletons. Described time point: persistent/refractory GD, antithyroid drugs over 5 years with positive TRAb. Construction of the TCR library relied on RNA isolated from PBMCs. The specimen comprised peripheral blood mononuclear cells (PBMCs), sampled when the disease was refractory, from a patient treated with antithyroid drugs. Receptor source: a female donor with Graves disease.

The rearrangement joins TRBV20-1 to TRBJ2-7, with 7 bases that match TRBD2. Germline V gene data show CDR1 as DFQATT and CDR2 as SNEGSKA (reference sequence). Trimming at V came to 3 bases and at J to 3 bases, leaving 8 bases not matched to a gene. CDR3 length: 14 amino acids. The DNA of the CDR3 is TGCAGTGCTAGTCAGCCGGGAGGTTACTACGAGCAGTACTTC. This sequence encodes CSASQPGGYYEQYF.

This clonotype was seen ten or more times. The rearrangement joins TRBV6-1 to TRBJ1-5; D call uncertain. This CDR3 is built from 13 residues. Trimming shortened V by 1 base and J by 5 bases, and 6 bases separated the two germline ends. Germline V lookup: CDR1 MNHNS, CDR2 SASEGT. The CDR3 sequence: CASSEGPYQPQHF. Written as DNA, the CDR3 is TGTGCCAGCAGTGAAGGGCCTTATCAGCCCCAGCATTTT.

This clonotype occurred many times. The chain is built from TRBV12-5 and TRBJ2-4, with 8 bases matching TRBD1. Germline V CDR1 and CDR2: LGHNT, FRNRAP. The CDR3 contains 14 residues. The J segment lost 4 bases and the V segment lost 6 bases, leaving 5 bases of the junction unmatched. CDR3 sequence: CASGTGQEKNIQYF. The CDR3 nucleotides read TGTGCTAGTGGCACGGGACAGGAGAAAAACATTCAGTACTTC.

This chain connects TRBV4-3 to TRBJ2-7; TRBD1 agrees at 9 bases. This CDR3 is built from 15 residues. The V gene end was trimmed by 0 bases and the J gene end by 2 bases; junction bases not matched to a gene: 2. The V gene's germline CDR1 is LGHNA and CDR2 YSLEER. The CDR3 sequence: CASSQDRDRAYEQYF. The CDR3, as DNA: TGCGCCAGCAGCCAAGATCGGGACAGGGCCTACGAGCAGTACTTC.

This clonotype was observed a few times. The chain joins TRBV20-1 to TRBJ2-1; perhaps TRBD2 as D (7 bases). The CDR3 totals 16 residues. The V gene lost 4 bases and the J gene lost 4 bases, with 20 bases spanning the gap. Germline V lookup: CDR1 DFQATT, CDR2 SNEGSKA (reference sequence). CDR3 bases: TGCAGTGCTATGCTGAGGGGGAGGGCCTTTTACAATGAGCAGTTCTTC. Protein product: CSAMLRGRAFYNEQFF.

This clonotype showed up many times. The gene calls are TRBV6-1 and TRBJ1-2; D is unclear. Deletions cut 6 bases from V and 6 bases from J, with 20 bases between. CDR1 and CDR2 (germline): MNHNS, SASEGT. This CDR3 contains 15 residues. The chain's CDR3 is CASRTDGRAVDGYTF. The CDR3 DNA reads as TGTGCCAGCAGAACTGACGGGAGGGCAGTTGATGGCTACACCTTC.

The chain joins TRBV15 to TRBJ2-2, with 7 bases that match TRBD2. V was clipped by 3 bases and J by 6 bases; unmatched bases: 4. The CDR3 runs to 14 residues. Germline V lookup: CDR1 LNHNV, CDR2 YYDKDF (reference sequence). DNA for the CDR3: TGTGCCACCAGCAGGGGAACTAGCGCCGGGGAGCTGTTTTTT. It yields the protein CATSRGTSAGELFF.

The V call is TRBV2, the J call TRBJ2-2, with TRBD2 identical over 8 bases. Germline V gene data show CDR1 as SNHLY and CDR2 as FYNNEI. V lost 6 bases, J lost 0 bases, and 9 bases stayed unmatched. The CDR3 spans 17 residues. The CDR3 here is CASSLKPGLANTGELFF. The CDR3 nucleotides are TGTGCCAGCAGCTTGAAACCGGGACTAGCGAACACCGGGGAGCTGTTTTTT.

The rearrangement links TRBV27 to TRBJ1-3, with no clear D. Trimming took 4 bases from V and 2 from J, leaving 6 bases between them. Germline V CDR1 and CDR2: MNHEY, SMNVEV (reference sequence). This CDR3 has 13 amino acids. The CDR3, as DNA: TGTGCCAGCAGTTACTTACCTGGAAACACCATATATTTT. It specifies CASSYLPGNTIYF.

Many counts were recorded for this clonotype. This chain joins TRBV11-2 and TRBJ2-7, with D perhaps TRBD2 (5 bases). The ends were cut back, 4 bases at V and 4 bases at J, with 14 bases in the middle. Germline V gene lookup returns CDR1 SGHAT and CDR2 FQNNGV. The CDR3 covers 14 residues. Here the CDR3 DNA reads TGTGCCAGCAGCTACCGCGGTAGCGAGTACGAGCAGTACTTC. This translates into CASSYRGSEYEQYF.

This clonotype was picked up many times. CDR3 nucleotide sequence: TGTGCCAGCAGCTTAGAAGGGGGCGGGTCACCCCTCCACTTT. Translating gives CASSLEGGGSPLHF. The chain is built from TRBV11-2 and TRBJ1-6; 7 bases line up with TRBD1. With V trimmed by 0 bases and J by 10 bases, 3 bases remained unmatched. This CDR3 is 14 amino acids long. From germline, CDR1 is SGHAT and CDR2 FQNNGV. The full variable domain, with the rest looked up from reference TRBV11-2 and TRBJ1-6, is EAGVAQSPRYKIIEKRQSVAFWCNPISGHATLYWYQQILGQGPKLLIQFQNNGVVDDSQLPKDRFSAERLKGVDSTLKIQPAKLEDSAVYLCASSLEGGGSPLHFGNGTRLTVT.

This clonotype was seen many times. The V call is TRBV19, the J call TRBJ1-5; TRBD1 agrees at 7 bases. The CDR3 has 13 residues. V dropped 6 bases and J dropped 7; count of bases not matched to a gene: 6. Germline V gene data show CDR1 as LNHDA and CDR2 as SQIVND (reference sequence). The CDR3 is CASSTGVWQPQHF. For the CDR3, the DNA is TGTGCCAGTAGCACAGGGGTTTGGCAGCCCCAGCATTTT.

In this sample, this clonotype turned up many times. The genes are TRBV24-1 and TRBJ2-5; 11 bases map to TRBD2. Germline trimming cut 6 bases from V and 1 base from J; bases unmatched to any gene: 3. CDR1 is KGHDR, CDR2 SFDVKD, per germline. CDR3 length equals 15 residues. This CDR3 is CATSPTSGIQETQYF. The CDR3 DNA reads as TGTGCCACCAGTCCGACTAGCGGGATCCAAGAGACCCAGTACTTC.

This clonotype was picked up many times. The gene calls are TRBV30 and TRBJ1-4; D unresolved. This CDR3 has 14 residues. CDR1 is GTSNPN, CDR2 SVGIG, per germline (reference sequence). The germline V and J ends were trimmed by 3 bases and 4 bases, with 12 bases remaining between them. The CDR3 is CAWSAKNLNEKLFF. DNA for the CDR3: TGTGCCTGGAGCGCTAAAAACCTTAATGAAAAACTGTTTTTT.

The sample holds a few counts of this clonotype. The rearrangement links TRBV20-1 to TRBJ1-2; maybe TRBD1 (6 bases). Germline-derived CDR1 and CDR2 are DFQATT and SNEGSKA (reference sequence). V dropped 0 bases and J dropped 4 bases, with 18 bases sitting between them. CDR3 length equals 16 residues. The CDR3 is CSAREGGPDRFYGYTF. Written as DNA, the CDR3 is TGCAGTGCTAGAGAAGGGGGACCTGACCGATTCTATGGCTACACCTTC.

The chain recombines TRBV2 with TRBJ2-2, with TRBD1 matching 9 bases. The CDR3 consists of 16 residues. V lost 10 bases and J lost 0; bases outside the gene matches: 9. Germline values: CDR1 SNHLY, CDR2 FYNNEI. CDR3 amino acids: CAIHSGTGTNTGELFF. CDR3 nucleotide sequence: TGTGCCATCCACTCCGGGACAGGGACGAACACCGGGGAGCTGTTTTTT.

The sample holds many counts of this clonotype. The junction and the germline gene differ at one end; a read error may be behind it. V and J are TRBV2 and TRBJ1-4, with D perhaps TRBD1 (5 bases). The CDR3 sequence is 11 residues long. Germline CDR1 SNHLY, CDR2 FYNNEI. CDR3 coding DNA: TGTGCCAGCAGTGCGCGGGGCCCAGCCTCTTTT. It translates to CASSARGPASF. Complete variable domain (other parts from reference TRBV2 and TRBJ1-4): EPEVTQTPSHQVTQMGQEVILRCVPISNHLYFYWYRQILGQKVEFLVSFYNNEISEKSEIFDDQFSVERPDGSNFTLKIRSTKLEDSAMYFCASSARGPASFGSGTQLSVL.

The V gene is TRBV7-9, the J gene TRBJ2-2; the D gene could be TRBD1 or TRBD2 (5 bases each). V lost 3 bases to trimming and J lost 7 bases, with 12 bases between them. This CDR3 region has 14 residues. CDR1 is SEHNR and CDR2 is FQNEAQ in the germline V gene (reference sequence). CDR3: CASSFPRAGGELFF. DNA of the CDR3: TGTGCCAGCAGCTTCCCCAGGGCGGGCGGGGAGCTGTTTTTT.

This clonotype was seen many times. The chain carries TRBV2 and TRBJ1-5; no definite D call. The CDR3 runs 16 residues. Germline V CDR1 and CDR2: SNHLY, FYNNEI. With 7 bases removed from V and 2 bases from J, the gap between germline ends came to 18 bases. The CDR3 is CASTGESGRRNQPQHF. In DNA, the CDR3 is TGTGCCAGCACCGGAGAGTCCGGGCGACGCAATCAGCCCCAGCATTTT.

Notes on this clonotype: This sequence may be a read error, since a much larger clone differs from it by one base. The chain has TRBV2 and TRBJ1-1, with D hard to call. This CDR3 spans 13 amino acids. Germline V lookup: CDR1 SNHLY, CDR2 FYNNEI. V was pared by 7 bases and J by 4 bases, with 13 bases between. The CDR3 protein is CASTGSMSTEAFF. For the CDR3, the DNA is TGTGCCAGCACTGGGAGCATGAGCACTGAAGCTTTCTTT.

This clonotype was seen a handful of times. CDR3: CASSPLVGNPPLYTF. For the CDR3, the DNA is TGTGCCAGCAGCCCCTTAGTGGGAAATCCCCCCTTATACACCTTC. The rearrangement uses TRBV11-2 and TRBJ1-2; no reliable D call. The ends were cut back, 5 bases at V and 11 bases at J, with 24 bases in the middle. Germline values: CDR1 SGHAT, CDR2 FQNNGV. The CDR3 consists of 15 residues.

This clonotype came up many times. V and J are TRBV20-1 and TRBJ2-4; D remains unclear. In germline, CDR1 is DFQATT, CDR2 SNEGSKA (reference sequence). This CDR3 has 12 residues. With 0 bases removed from V and 10 bases from J, the gap between germline ends came to 10 bases. CDR3 in amino acids: CSARDDDWIQYF. The CDR3 nucleotides read TGCAGTGCTAGAGACGATGATTGGATTCAGTACTTC.

The J gene is TRBJ1-1, the V gene TRBV6-1; maybe TRBD1 (6 bases). Germline V gene sequence: CDR1 MNHNS, CDR2 SASEGT. CDR3 length: 16 residues. Trimming took 6 bases from V and 5 from J, leaving 22 bases between them. CDR3 in DNA: TGTGCCAGCAGCCGTACAGGGAGTCGTACGAAGACTGAAGCTTTCTTT. This codes for CASSRTGSRTKTEAFF.

This clonotype was picked up a small number of times. A read error may be the cause here, since a much bigger clone is one base away. V is TRBV9 and J is TRBJ1-3; D ambiguous. V was clipped by 0 bases and J by 3 bases, with 1 base between them. Germline lookup yields CDR1 SGDLS and CDR2 YYNGEE. This CDR3 contains 12 residues. The CDR3 region is CASSVDGNTIYF. Written as DNA, the CDR3 is TGTGCCAGCAGCGTAGATGGAAACACCATATATTTT.

This clonotype was counted at least ten times. V and J are TRBV6-1 and TRBJ2-7; D may correspond to TRBD1 or TRBD2 (5 bases each). Trimming cost V 9 bases and J 5 bases, with 11 bases left between them. Germline CDR1 MNHNS, CDR2 SASEGT. The CDR3 is 11 amino acids. DNA for the CDR3: TGTGCCAGTACCCGGGACCACGAGCAGTACTTC. Translated: CASTRDHEQYF.

In the case of this clonotype: A clone one base away is much larger, so this may be a read error. The rearrangement uses TRBV6-1 and TRBJ1-5; no reliable D call. The CDR3 sequence is 13 residues long. Germline CDR1 and CDR2: MNHNS and SASEGT. CDR3 bases: TGTACCAGCAGTGAAGGGCTTCGTCAGCCCCAGCATTTT. This sequence encodes CTSSEGLRQPQHF.